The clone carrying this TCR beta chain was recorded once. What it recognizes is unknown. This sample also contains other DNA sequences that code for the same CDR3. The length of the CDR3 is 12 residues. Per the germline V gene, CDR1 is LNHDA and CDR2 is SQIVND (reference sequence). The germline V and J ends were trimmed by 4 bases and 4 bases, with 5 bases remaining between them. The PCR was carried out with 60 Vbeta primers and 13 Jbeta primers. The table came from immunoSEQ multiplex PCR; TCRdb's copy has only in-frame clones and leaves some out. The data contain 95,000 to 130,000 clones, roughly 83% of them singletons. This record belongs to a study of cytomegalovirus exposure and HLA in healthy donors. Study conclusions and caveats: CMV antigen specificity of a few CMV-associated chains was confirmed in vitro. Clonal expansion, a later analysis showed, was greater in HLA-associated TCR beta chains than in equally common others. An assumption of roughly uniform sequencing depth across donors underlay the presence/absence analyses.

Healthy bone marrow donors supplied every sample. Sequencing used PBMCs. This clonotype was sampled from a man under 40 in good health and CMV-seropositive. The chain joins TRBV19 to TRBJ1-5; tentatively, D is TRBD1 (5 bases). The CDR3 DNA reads TGTGCCAGTAGTAGACAGAATCAGCCCCAGCATTTT. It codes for CASSRQNQPQHF. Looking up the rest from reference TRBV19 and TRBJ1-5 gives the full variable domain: DGGITQSPKYLFRKEGQNVTLSCEQNLNHDAMYWYRQDPGQGLRLIYYSQIVNDFQKGDIAEGYSVSREKKESFPLTVTSAQKNPTAFYLCASSRQNQPQHFGDGTRLSIL.